Below, 21 T cell receptor beta chains from the same sample are listed, as sequenced in a study of cytomegalovirus exposure and HLA in healthy donors. Amplification used 60 Vbeta primers and 13 Jbeta primers. The table came from immunoSEQ multiplex PCR; TCRdb's copy has only in-frame clones and leaves some out. This table has 95,000 to 100,000 clones, around 77% appearing once. Specimen: PBMCs. The source of these receptors is a female donor in good health and CMV-seronegative.

This clone came up a few times. The chain couples TRBV28 to TRBJ2-5, with 10 bases that match TRBD2. CDR1 and CDR2 from the germline V gene are MDHEN and SYDVKM. The ends lost 4 bases at V and 6 bases at J; junction bases unmatched: 32. The length of the CDR3 is 23 residues. The CDR3 DNA reads as TGTGCCAGCAGTTCCCAGTACGATATGGTACAGGGGTTTAAGCGGGAGGGCCGGAAGACCCAGTACTTC. It yields the protein CASSSQYDMVQGFKREGRKTQYF.

This clone was seen a single time. The same CDR3 can be traced to other DNA sequences in this sample. The V call is TRBV5-8, the J call TRBJ1-1, with D unresolved. Looked up from germline, CDR1 is SGHTS and CDR2 is YDEGEE. V dropped 4 bases and J dropped 1 base, with 14 bases sitting between them. The CDR3 totals 15 residues. The CDR3 DNA reads TGTGCCAGCAGCCCCCGAGGGAAAGCGAACACTGAAGCTTTCTTT. Its translation: CASSPRGKANTEAFF. The full variable domain, rest sourced from reference TRBV5-8 and TRBJ1-1, is EAGVTQSPTHLIKTRGQQATLRCSPISGHTSVYWYQQALGLGLQFLLWYDEGEERNRGNFPPRFSGRQFPNYSSELNVNALELEDSALYLCASSPRGKANTEAFFGQGTRLTVV.

The V gene is TRBV7-9, the J gene TRBJ1-5; 9 nucleotides match TRBD1. V lost 5 bases to trimming and J lost 2 bases; unmatched junction nucleotides: 7. This CDR3 is built from 16 residues. Germline CDR1 reads SEHNR; CDR2 reads FQNEAQ (reference sequence). The CDR3 here is CASSAGDRAGNQPQHF. CDR3 bases: TGTGCCAGCAGCGCCGGGGACAGGGCTGGCAATCAGCCCCAGCATTTT.

This clone was detected a few times. J is TRBJ2-1 and V is TRBV4-1, with 7 bases identical to TRBD2. The V segment lost 3 bases and the J segment 5 bases; nucleotides outside the gene matches: 7. The CDR3 sequence is 15 residues long. Germline CDR1 and CDR2: MGHRA and YSYEKL. For the CDR3, the DNA is TGCGCCAGCAGCCACCTCACGGGGGGAAACAATGAGCAGTTCTTC. Protein sequence: CASSHLTGGNNEQFF.

The chain uses TRBV7-9 and TRBJ2-7, with 7 bases that match TRBD1. V trimming: 5 bases; J trimming: 3 bases; junction bases outside the gene matches: 10. The V gene's germline CDR1 is SEHNR and CDR2 FQNEAQ (reference sequence). The CDR3 loop spans 15 amino acids. CDR3 sequence reads: CASSTLTGMFYEQYF. CDR3 DNA sequence: TGTGCCAGCAGCACCCTGACAGGGATGTTCTACGAGCAGTACTTC.

The genes are TRBV9 and TRBJ2-3; 16 nucleotides match TRBD2. This CDR3 is built from 17 residues. CDR1 is SGDLS and CDR2 is YYNGEE in the germline V gene. Trimming cost V 4 bases and J 2 bases; bases outside gene matches: 4. CDR3 bases: TGTGCCAGCAGCCCGGGACTAGCGGGAGGGTTCACAGATACGCAGTATTTT. Translation gives CASSPGLAGGFTDTQYF.

The rearrangement joins TRBV9 to TRBJ1-1, with D tentatively TRBD1 (5 bases). V was trimmed by 0 bases and J by 1 base, leaving 10 bases between them. Germline-derived CDR1 and CDR2 are SGDLS and YYNGEE. CDR3 length: 15 amino acids. The CDR3, as DNA: TGTGCCAGCAGCGTAGCTCAGGGCGGGAACACTGAAGCTTTCTTT. Translated, it gives CASSVAQGGNTEAFF.

This clone was seen only once. This chain's CDR3 is CASSKTGGTEAFF. The CDR3, as DNA: TGTGCCAGCAGCAAGACAGGGGGAACTGAAGCTTTCTTT. This sequence joins TRBV9 and TRBJ1-1, with 9 positions matching TRBD1. CDR3 length: 13 residues. Germline V lookup: CDR1 SGDLS, CDR2 YYNGEE. Trimming cost V 4 bases and J 5 bases; bases outside gene matches: 3.

The chain is built from TRBV10-3 and TRBJ2-7, with TRBD1 matching 12 bases. The CDR3 sequence is 14 residues long. Losses at the gene ends were 10 bases for V and 7 bases for J; bases not matched to a gene: 11. Per germline, CDR1 ENHRY and CDR2 SYGVKD. CDR3 region: CASTPGQGAREQYF. CDR3 DNA: TGTGCCAGTACCCCGGGACAGGGGGCGAGGGAGCAGTACTTC.

This clone was seen just once. V and J are TRBV5-1 and TRBJ2-5; 14 bases fit TRBD2. Germline-derived CDR1 and CDR2 are SGHRS and YFSETQ. CDR3 size: 19 residues. The ends lost 7 bases at V and 2 bases at J; junction bases unmatched: 16. The CDR3 bases are TGCGCCAGCGTGACTAGGACTAGCGGGAGGAGGAGGGCACAAGAGACCCAGTACTTC. It yields the protein CASVTRTSGRRRAQETQYF.

The gene calls are TRBV5-1 and TRBJ2-5; possible D gene TRBD2, 7 bases. Germline CDR1 is SGHRS and CDR2 is YFSETQ. V was clipped by 6 bases and J by 5 bases, with 35 bases between them. This CDR3 spans 20 amino acids. CDR3 coding DNA: TGCGCCAGCACCCCGGATGGGTTGGCCGGCGAATCGGGGGGCTGGGAGACCCAGTACTTC. Translating it yields CASTPDGLAGESGGWETQYF.

This chain links TRBV30 with TRBJ2-4; 8 bases match TRBD1. V trimming: 1 base; J trimming: 0 bases; junction bases outside the gene matches: 17. There are 20 residues in the CDR3. The germline V gene has CDR1 GTSNPN and CDR2 SVGIG (reference sequence). CDR3 amino acids: CAWSAFSTGVGTQAKNIQYF. DNA of the CDR3: TGTGCCTGGAGTGCCTTCTCGACAGGGGTTGGGACCCAAGCCAAAAACATTCAGTACTTC. Drawing the rest from reference TRBV30 and TRBJ2-4, the complete variable domain is SQTIHQWPATLVQPVGSPLSLECTVEGTSNPNLYWYRQAAGRGLQLLFYSVGIGQISSEVPQNLSASRPQDRQFILSSKKLLLSDSGFYLCAWSAFSTGVGTQAKNIQYFGAGTRLSVL.

The count of this clone is one. The rearrangement uses TRBV18 and TRBJ2-1; TRBD2 matches at 7 bases. CDR1 and CDR2 from the germline V gene are KGHSH and LQKENI. The J segment lost 4 bases and the V segment lost 2 bases, leaving 14 bases of the junction unmatched. The CDR3 loop spans 18 amino acids. The CDR3 reads CASSPIRGGREPYNEQFF. The CDR3 DNA follows: TGTGCCAGCTCACCAATAAGGGGAGGGCGGGAACCTTACAATGAGCAGTTCTTC.

The J gene is TRBJ2-1, the V gene TRBV11-2, with a weak D call TRBD2 (6 bases). The CDR3 contains 14 residues. The germline CDR1 and CDR2 sequences are SGHAT and FQNNGV. Trimming left V 7 bases short and J 4 bases short, with 14 bases between. Here the CDR3 reads CASKLAATYNEQFF. CDR3 in DNA: TGTGCCAGCAAATTAGCGGCCACGTACAATGAGCAGTTCTTC.

The chain combines TRBV27 with TRBJ2-3; 10 nucleotides match TRBD2. Germline V gene data show CDR1 as MNHEY and CDR2 as SMNVEV (reference sequence). This CDR3 spans 16 amino acids. V dropped 6 bases and J dropped 1; count of bases not matched to a gene: 7. The CDR3 DNA sequence: TGTGCCAGCAGGGCTAGCGGGAGCCTCGGCACAGATACGCAGTATTTT. It translates to CASRASGSLGTDTQYF.

The chain couples TRBV5-1 to TRBJ1-1; 9 bases fit TRBD1. Per germline, CDR1 SGHRS and CDR2 YFSETQ. This CDR3 is built from 15 residues. Trimming at V came to 1 base and at J to 4 bases, leaving 5 bases not matched to a gene. CDR3 coding DNA: TGCGCCAGCAGCTTGACAGACAGGGGGGCCACTGAAGCTTTCTTT. Its translation: CASSLTDRGATEAFF.

This rearrangement joins TRBV11-3 to TRBJ1-1; tentatively, D is TRBD1 (5 bases). Germline V gene lookup returns CDR1 SGHNT and CDR2 YENEEA. This CDR3 contains 14 residues. The V end lost 5 bases, the J end lost 6 bases, and 16 bases lay between the germline ends. For the CDR3, the DNA is TGTGCCAGCAGCGCCGCGACAGAAGGGGCTGAAGCTTTCTTT. Its protein is CASSAATEGAEAFF.

The DNA of the CDR3 is TGTGCCAGCAGCGTAGCTACAGGGAGACTAGCGGGGCGCACAGATACGCAGTATTTT. Its protein product is CASSVATGRLAGRTDTQYF. The genes are TRBV9 and TRBJ2-3, with 11 nucleotides matching TRBD2. From germline, CDR1 is SGDLS and CDR2 YYNGEE. With V trimmed by 0 bases and J by 1 base, 10 bases remained unmatched. This CDR3 has 19 residues.

The V and J genes are TRBV15 and TRBJ2-3, with D possibly TRBD2 on 5 matching bases. This CDR3 region has 14 residues. Germline V gene sequence: CDR1 LNHNV, CDR2 YYDKDF (reference sequence). V lost 3 bases to trimming and J lost 3 bases, with 10 bases between them. CDR3 in DNA: TGTGCCACCAGCAGCGGGATTTTTACAGATACGCAGTATTTT. Protein product: CATSSGIFTDTQYF.

This clone was recorded at least ten times. The V call is TRBV2, the J call TRBJ1-2; the D is unclear. Trimming took 0 bases from V and 8 from J, leaving 16 bases between them. The germline CDR1 and CDR2 sequences are SNHLY and FYNNEI. The CDR3 contains 15 residues. As DNA, the CDR3 is TGTGCCAGCAGTGAAGCGCCGACACTTCCTAAGGGCTACACCTTC. Translating gives CASSEAPTLPKGYTF.

The rearrangement joins TRBV19 to TRBJ1-1; 7 bases agree with TRBD1. V was pared by 5 bases and J by 5 bases, with 11 bases of the junction left unmatched. The germline V gene has CDR1 LNHDA and CDR2 SQIVND (reference sequence). This CDR3 is built from 15 residues. CDR3 bases: TGTGCCAGTAGTGTTACGACAGGGCTGGGTACTGAAGCTTTCTTT. This sequence encodes CASSVTTGLGTEAFF. Complete variable domain (other parts from reference TRBV19 and TRBJ1-1): DGGITQSPKYLFRKEGQNVTLSCEQNLNHDAMYWYRQDPGQGLRLIYYSQIVNDFQKGDIAEGYSVSREKKESFPLTVTSAQKNPTAFYLCASSVTTGLGTEAFFGQGTRLTVV.